This T cell receptor (beta chain) originates from a study of T cell responses to AZD1222 COVID-19 vaccine. Some second doses came at about 4 weeks and others at about 12 weeks; these were pooled. Germline V CDR1 and CDR2: LNHDA, SQIVND (reference sequence). V lost 6 bases and J lost 3, with 14 bases in between. The CDR3 totals 14 residues. The assay was immunoSEQ multiplex PCR, and TCRdb's table has in-frame clones only and misses some. The table records fewer than 150,000 clones, around 84% of them present only once. This clone showed up just a few times. The gene calls are TRBV19 and TRBJ1-1, with D tentatively TRBD1 (6 bases). The specimen comprised peripheral blood, sampled 28 days after the second AZD1222 dose. This clonotype was obtained from an adult who received the AZD1222 COVID-19 vaccine. CDR3 in DNA: TGTGCCAGTAGATACACAGGGACGGACACTGAAGCTTTCTTT. Protein sequence: CASRYTGTDTEAFF.